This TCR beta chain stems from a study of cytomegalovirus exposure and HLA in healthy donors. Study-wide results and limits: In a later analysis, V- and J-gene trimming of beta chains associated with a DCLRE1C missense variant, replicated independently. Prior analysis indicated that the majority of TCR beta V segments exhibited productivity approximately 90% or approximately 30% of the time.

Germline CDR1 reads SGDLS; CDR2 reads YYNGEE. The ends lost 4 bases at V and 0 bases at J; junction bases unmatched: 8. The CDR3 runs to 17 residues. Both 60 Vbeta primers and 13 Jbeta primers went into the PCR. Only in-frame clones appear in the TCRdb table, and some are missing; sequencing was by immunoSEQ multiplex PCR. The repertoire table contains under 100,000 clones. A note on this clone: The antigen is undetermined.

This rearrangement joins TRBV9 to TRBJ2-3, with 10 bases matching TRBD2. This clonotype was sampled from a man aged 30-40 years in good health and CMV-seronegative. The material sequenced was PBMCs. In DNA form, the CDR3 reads TGTGCCAGCAGCCCCCGATTAGCGGGAGGAAGCACAGATACGCAGTATTTT. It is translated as CASSPRLAGGSTDTQYF. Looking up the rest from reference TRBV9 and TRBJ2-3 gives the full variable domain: DSGVTQTPKHLITATGQRVTLRCSPRSGDLSVYWYQQSLDQGLQFLIQYYNGEERAKGNILERFSAQQFPDLHSELNLSSLELGDSALYFCASSPRLAGGSTDTQYFGPGTRLTVL.